The 13 T cell receptor beta chains presented below share a single source sample, sequenced in a study of T-cell memory formation after mild COVID-19. One entry per CDR3 protein results from TCRdb running MiXCR on the 5' RACE reads. The profile shows roughly 110,000 distinct CDR3 sequences, about 24% of them singletons. Material: PBMCs or a T cell subset sorted from them (not recorded which). All receptors derive from a man younger than 30 who had mild COVID-19 (a few samples of this study predate the infection). Cell type and time point are not known.

V gene TRBV4-2 combines with J gene TRBJ1-4, with TRBD1 matching 11 bases. J was trimmed by 7 bases and V by 0 bases; bases with no gene match: 4. Germline CDR1 and CDR2: LGHNA and YNFKEQ. The length of the CDR3 is 16 residues. Written as DNA, the CDR3 is TGTGCCAGCAGCCAAGACCCCGGACAGGGGGCTGAAAAACTGTTTTTT. Translation gives CASSQDPGQGAEKLFF.

This clonotype appeared a few times. The chain has TRBV4-3 and TRBJ2-3, with TRBD2 matching over 10 bases. The germline CDR1 and CDR2 sequences are LGHNA and YSLEER. Germline trimming cut 0 bases from V and 6 bases from J; bases unmatched to any gene: 15. The CDR3 runs 19 residues. CDR3: CASSQDRLLLAGAADTQYF. The CDR3 DNA sequence: TGCGCCAGCAGCCAAGACCGACTCCTTCTAGCGGGGGCCGCTGATACGCAGTATTTT.

The rearrangement joins TRBV28 to TRBJ2-7; possibly TRBD1 for D (6 bases). CDR3 size: 14 residues. Germline-derived CDR1 and CDR2 are MDHEN and SYDVKM. V gave up 5 bases and J gave up 4 bases, with 15 bases separating them. The CDR3 protein is CASSDPLTGYEQYV. CDR3 nucleotide sequence: TGTGCCAGCAGTGACCCCCTAACAGGGTACGAGCAGTACGTC.

This clonotype came up once. The J gene is TRBJ1-4, the V gene TRBV4-3, with 7 bases identical to TRBD1. CDR3 length: 16 residues. Germline values: CDR1 LGHNA, CDR2 YSLEER. V dropped 2 bases and J dropped 4; count of bases not matched to a gene: 7. The CDR3 sequence: CASSQPRQGYNEKLFF. CDR3 DNA: TGCGCCAGCAGCCAACCGAGACAGGGTTATAATGAAAAACTGTTTTTT.

The rearrangement links TRBV7-3 to TRBJ2-3; D is unresolved. CDR1 SGHTA and CDR2 FQGTGA come from the germline V gene. V lost 1 base and J 0 bases, leaving 11 bases between the germline ends. The CDR3 is made up of 16 amino acids. CDR3 sequence reads: CASSLMGGVSTDTQYF. Written as DNA, the CDR3 is TGTGCCAGCAGCTTAATGGGTGGGGTTAGCACAGATACGCAGTATTTT.

The chain employs TRBV19 and TRBJ2-7, with 7 bases that match TRBD1. Trimming cost V 5 bases and J 2 bases; bases outside gene matches: 6. Germline CDR1 LNHDA, CDR2 SQIVND (reference sequence). The CDR3 spans 14 residues. CDR3 residues: CASSLTGTAYEQYF. The CDR3 DNA sequence: TGTGCCAGTAGTTTAACCGGGACAGCCTACGAGCAGTACTTC.

This clonotype was observed a few times. CDR3: CASSLGQGDNEQFF. CDR3 nucleotide sequence: TGCGCCAGCAGCTTGGGACAGGGCGACAATGAGCAGTTCTTC. The chain carries TRBV5-1 and TRBJ2-1, with 7 positions matching TRBD1. Germline CDR1 is SGHRS and CDR2 is YFSETQ. Germline trimming cut 0 bases from V and 5 bases from J; bases unmatched to any gene: 2. The CDR3 is 14 amino acids.

This clonotype turned up a few times. V and J are TRBV27 and TRBJ2-5; 10 positions agree with TRBD1. The CDR3 contains 16 residues. V lost 4 bases, J lost 4 bases, and 9 bases stayed unmatched. Germline loops: CDR1 MNHEY, CDR2 SMNVEV (reference sequence). The CDR3 DNA follows: TGTGCCAGCAGTTCCGGGACAGGGGTGGGGGGAGAGACCCAGTACTTC. Amino acids: CASSSGTGVGGETQYF.

This clonotype was observed a few times. The chain couples TRBV4-1 to TRBJ2-1; TRBD1 agrees at 9 bases. Germline trimming cut 2 bases from V and 9 bases from J; bases unmatched to any gene: 5. Germline V gene sequence: CDR1 MGHRA, CDR2 YSYEKL. The CDR3 spans 14 residues. The CDR3 region has the DNA TGCGCCAGCAGCCAATTCACAGGGGGCGGTGAGCAGTTCTTC. Its translation is CASSQFTGGGEQFF.

V usage is TRBV2 and J usage is TRBJ2-7; D unresolved. V shed 4 bases and J shed 2 bases, with 3 bases lying between them. The germline V gene has CDR1 SNHLY and CDR2 FYNNEI. The CDR3 is 11 amino acids. The CDR3 DNA sequence: TGTGCCAGCAGTGGTCCCTACGAGCAGTACTTC. Protein sequence: CASSGPYEQYF.

The V call is TRBV11-2, the J call TRBJ2-3, with TRBD2 matching 11 bases. The germline V gene encodes CDR1 SGHAT and CDR2 FQNNGV. The junction had 2 bases not matched to a gene; V was cut back by 4 bases and J by 2 bases. The CDR3 spans 15 residues. CDR3 coding DNA: TGTGCCAGCAGCTCGACTAGCGGGACCACAGATACGCAGTATTTT. Protein product: CASSSTSGTTDTQYF.

This clonotype has only a few counts. The CDR3 DNA is TGCGCCAGCAGCCCGCGCATAGGAGGCGAGCAGTACGTC. Amino acid sequence: CASSPRIGGEQYV. The chain has TRBV4-1 and TRBJ2-7; possible D gene TRBD2, 5 bases. The CDR3 extends over 13 amino acids. CDR1 and CDR2 (germline): MGHRA, YSYEKL. Trimming left V 4 bases short and J 6 bases short, with 13 bases between.

This chain uses TRBV24-1 with TRBJ2-5, with D possibly being TRBD1 (5 bases). The V end lost 2 bases, the J end lost 2 bases, and 8 bases lay between the germline ends. This CDR3 has 14 amino acids. Germline V gene data show CDR1 as KGHDR and CDR2 as SFDVKD. In nucleotides, the CDR3 is TGTGCCACCAGTGATTCAGGGCTTCAAGAGACCCAGTACTTC. It yields the protein CATSDSGLQETQYF.